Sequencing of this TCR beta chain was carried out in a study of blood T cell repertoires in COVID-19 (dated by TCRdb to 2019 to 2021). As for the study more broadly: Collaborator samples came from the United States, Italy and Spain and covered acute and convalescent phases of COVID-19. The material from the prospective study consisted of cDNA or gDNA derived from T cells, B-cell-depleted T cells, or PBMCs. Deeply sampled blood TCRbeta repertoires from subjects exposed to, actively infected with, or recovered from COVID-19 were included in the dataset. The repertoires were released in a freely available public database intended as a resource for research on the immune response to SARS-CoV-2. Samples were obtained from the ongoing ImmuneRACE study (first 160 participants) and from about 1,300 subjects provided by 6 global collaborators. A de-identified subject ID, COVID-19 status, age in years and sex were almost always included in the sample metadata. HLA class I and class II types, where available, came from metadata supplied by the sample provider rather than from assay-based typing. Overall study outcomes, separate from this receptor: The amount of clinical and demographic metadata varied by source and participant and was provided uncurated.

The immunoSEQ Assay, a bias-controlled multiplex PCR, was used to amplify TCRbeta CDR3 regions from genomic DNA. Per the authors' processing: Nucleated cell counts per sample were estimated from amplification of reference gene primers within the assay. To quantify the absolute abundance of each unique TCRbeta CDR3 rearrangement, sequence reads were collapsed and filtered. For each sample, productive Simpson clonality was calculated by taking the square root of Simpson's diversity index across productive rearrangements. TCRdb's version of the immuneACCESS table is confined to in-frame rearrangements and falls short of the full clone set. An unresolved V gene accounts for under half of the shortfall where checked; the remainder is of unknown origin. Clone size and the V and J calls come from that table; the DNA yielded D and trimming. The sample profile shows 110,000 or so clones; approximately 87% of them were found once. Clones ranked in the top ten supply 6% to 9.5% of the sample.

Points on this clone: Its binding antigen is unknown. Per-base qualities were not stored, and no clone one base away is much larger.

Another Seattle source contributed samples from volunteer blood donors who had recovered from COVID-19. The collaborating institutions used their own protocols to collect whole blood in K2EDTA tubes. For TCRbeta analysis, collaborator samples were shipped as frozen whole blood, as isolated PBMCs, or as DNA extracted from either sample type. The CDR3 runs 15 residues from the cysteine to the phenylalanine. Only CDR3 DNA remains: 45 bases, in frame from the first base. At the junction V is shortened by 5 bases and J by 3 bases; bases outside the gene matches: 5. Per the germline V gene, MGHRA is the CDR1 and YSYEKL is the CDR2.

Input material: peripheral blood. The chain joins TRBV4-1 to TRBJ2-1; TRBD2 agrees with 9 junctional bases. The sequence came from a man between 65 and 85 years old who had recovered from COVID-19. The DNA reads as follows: TGCGCCAGCAGCGAGCAGACTAGCGGCTACAATGAGCAGTTCTTC. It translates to CASSEQTSGYNEQFF.